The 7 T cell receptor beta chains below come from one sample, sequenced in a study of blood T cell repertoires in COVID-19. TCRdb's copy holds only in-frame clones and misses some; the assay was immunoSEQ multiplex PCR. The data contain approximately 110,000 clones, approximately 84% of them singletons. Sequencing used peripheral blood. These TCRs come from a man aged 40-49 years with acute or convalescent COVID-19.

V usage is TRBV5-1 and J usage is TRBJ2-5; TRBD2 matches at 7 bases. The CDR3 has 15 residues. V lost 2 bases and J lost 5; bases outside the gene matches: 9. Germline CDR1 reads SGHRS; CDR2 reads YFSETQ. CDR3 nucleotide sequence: TGCGCCAGCAGCTTCAACAGCGGGGCTTGGGAGACCCAGTACTTC. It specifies CASSFNSGAWETQYF.

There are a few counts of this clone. This chain's CDR3 is CSASPNSYNEQFF. The CDR3 nucleotides read TGCAGTGCTAGTCCAAACTCCTACAATGAGCAGTTCTTC. The chain carries TRBV20-1 and TRBJ2-1; D is uncertain. The CDR3 length is 13 residues. Germline V CDR1 and CDR2: DFQATT, SNEGSKA (reference sequence). Trimming took off 3 bases at V and 0 bases at J, with 6 bases between the two ends.

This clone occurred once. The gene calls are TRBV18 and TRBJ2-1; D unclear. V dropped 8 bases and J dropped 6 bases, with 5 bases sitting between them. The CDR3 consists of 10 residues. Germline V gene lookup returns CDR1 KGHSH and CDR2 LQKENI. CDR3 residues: CASGPNEQFF. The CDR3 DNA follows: TGTGCCAGCGGCCCCAATGAGCAGTTCTTC.

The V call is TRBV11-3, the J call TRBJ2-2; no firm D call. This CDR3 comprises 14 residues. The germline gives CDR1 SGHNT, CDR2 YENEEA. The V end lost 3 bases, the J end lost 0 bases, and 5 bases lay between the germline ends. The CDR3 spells CASSFRTNTGELFF. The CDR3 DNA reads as TGTGCCAGCAGCTTCAGAACGAACACCGGGGAGCTGTTTTTT. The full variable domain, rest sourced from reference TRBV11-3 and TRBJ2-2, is EAGVVQSPRYKIIEKKQPVAFWCNPISGHNTLYWYLQNLGQGPELLIRYENEEAVDDSQLPKDRFSAERLKGVDSTLKIQPAELGDSAVYLCASSFRTNTGELFFGEGSRLTVL.

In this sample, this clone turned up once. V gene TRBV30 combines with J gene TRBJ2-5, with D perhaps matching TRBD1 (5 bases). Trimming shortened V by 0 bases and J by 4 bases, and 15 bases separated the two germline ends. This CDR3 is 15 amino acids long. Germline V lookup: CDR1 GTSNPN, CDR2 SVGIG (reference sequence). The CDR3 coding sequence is TGTGCCTGGAGTGTAGGCAGGGCAAGGACAGAGACCCAGTACTTC. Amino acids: CAWSVGRARTETQYF.

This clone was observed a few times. The CDR3: CSASPGLQETQYF. The CDR3 DNA reads as TGCAGTGCTAGTCCGGGACTTCAAGAGACCCAGTACTTC. The rearrangement uses TRBV20-1 and TRBJ2-5, with a weak D call TRBD2 (6 bases). The CDR3 covers 13 residues. Per germline, CDR1 DFQATT and CDR2 SNEGSKA (reference sequence). V shed 3 bases and J shed 2 bases, with 10 bases lying between them.

In nucleotides, the CDR3 is TGTGCCAGCAGTGGGTCTGGCCGCACAGATACGCAGTATTTT. This translates into CASSGSGRTDTQYF. V is TRBV2 and J is TRBJ2-3; D gene unclear. Germline V gene sequence: CDR1 SNHLY, CDR2 FYNNEI. V lost 4 bases, J lost 1 base, and 9 bases lay in between. CDR3 size: 14 residues.